These T cell receptor beta chains were read from a single sample in a study of response to subunit inactivated influenza vaccine. TCRdb called the RT-PCR reads again in MiXCR, with one record for every CDR3 protein. The profile shows 500,000 to 600,000 distinct CDR3 sequences, 11% to 15% of them singletons. The sequencing used PBMCs from blood, collected approximately 13 days after vaccination. Every receptor here comes from a man aged 50-59 years who received an inactivated influenza vaccine. Both conserved end residues are part of each CDR3. The D gene is left open where the match is weak. Expanded clones are given a class, and other clones once, few, many or no size at all.

j_gene,v_gene,abundance,d_gene,CDR3aa,CDR3nt
TRBJ1-4,TRBV4-3,-,TRBD1,CASSHEGRTGTYEKLFF,TGCGCCAGCAGCCACGAGGGACGGACAGGGACTTATGAAAAACTGTTTTTT
TRBJ2-2,TRBV5-1,many,-,CASSYQDQGNPGELFF,TGCGCCAGCAGCTACCAGGACCAGGGGAACCCCGGGGAGCTGTTTTTT
TRBJ2-3,TRBV10-3,many,TRBD2,CAISESRTSGSFADTQYF,TGTGCCATCAGTGAGTCCCGGACTAGCGGGAGTTTCGCAGATACGCAGTATTTT
TRBJ1-4,TRBV21-1,-,-,CALLRPGGLDEKLFF,TGTGCCCTCCTAAGGCCCGGGGGTCTTGATGAAAAACTGTTTTTT
TRBJ1-5,TRBV6-2/TRBV6-3,many,-,CASSQGRYQPQHF,TGTGCCAGCAGTCAGGGACGGTATCAGCCCCAGCATTTT
TRBJ1-2,TRBV29-1,few,-,CSSSLGGMDYGYTF,TGCAGCTCTTCCCTCGGGGGTATGGACTATGGCTACACCTTC
TRBJ1-2,TRBV20-1,few,TRBD1,CSARTGADGYTF,TGCAGTGCAAGGACAGGGGCCGATGGCTACACCTTC
TRBJ2-5,TRBV20-1,-,TRBD2,CSATSGGQETQYF,TGCAGTGCCACTAGCGGGGGCCAAGAGACCCAGTACTTC
TRBJ2-1,TRBV15,-,-,CATSSRQASVNNEQFF,TGTGCCACCAGCAGCCGACAGGCTAGCGTAAACAATGAGCAGTTCTTC
TRBJ2-1,TRBV19,-,-,CASSFGGRTEQFF,TGTGCCAGTAGTTTTGGGGGGAGGACTGAGCAGTTCTTC
TRBJ2-2,TRBV7-8,few,-,CASSSRGRRAVNTGELFF,TGTGCCAGCAGCTCCCGGGGCAGGCGGGCCGTGAACACCGGGGAGCTGTTTTTT
TRBJ2-1,TRBV27,-,-,CASSSQGFGSYNEQFF,TGTGCCAGCAGTTCACAGGGATTCGGGTCCTACAATGAGCAGTTCTTC
TRBJ2-3,TRBV4-1,few,-,CASSQDGYRAQYF,TGCGCCAGCAGCCAAGACGGGTACCGAGCGCAGTATTTT
TRBJ1-2,TRBV7-2,-,-,CASSLARQGGYGYTF,TGTGCCAGCAGCTTAGCGCGGCAGGGAGGATATGGCTACACCTTC
TRBJ2-5,TRBV5-1,-,-,CASKMQGGETQYF,TGCGCCAGCAAAATGCAGGGAGGAGAGACCCAGTACTTC
TRBJ2-7,TRBV6-6,few,TRBD1,CASRNRDREQYF,TGTGCCAGCAGAAACCGGGACAGGGAGCAGTACTTC
TRBJ2-3,TRBV27,-,TRBD2,CASSLGTSGISDTQYF,TGTGCCAGCAGTTTGGGGACTAGCGGGATCTCAGATACGCAGTATTTT
TRBJ2-5,TRBV29-1,many,TRBD1,CSAETRDREETQYF,TGCAGCGCCGAAACCCGGGACAGGGAAGAGACCCAGTACTTC
TRBJ2-4,TRBV12-3/TRBV12-4,few,-,CASSFWRDKNIQYF,TGTGCCAGCAGTTTTTGGAGGGACAAAAACATTCAGTACTTC
TRBJ2-3,TRBV4-3,-,-,CASSPPPVFPDTQYF,TGCGCCAGCAGCCCACCGCCTGTCTTCCCAGATACGCAGTATTTT
TRBJ1-1,TRBV5-1,few,TRBD1,CASIKQPGQGLLRNTEAFF,TGCGCCAGCATCAAACAACCGGGACAGGGGCTACTGAGGAACACTGAAGCTTTCTTT
TRBJ2-7,TRBV19,-,TRBD1,CASRGQANSYEQYF,TGTGCCAGTAGGGGACAGGCCAACTCCTACGAGCAGTACTTC
TRBJ2-6,TRBV7-3,few,-,CASRGGSSGANVLTF,TGTGCCAGCAGGGGCGGCAGCTCTGGGGCCAACGTCCTGACTTTC
TRBJ2-3,TRBV7-2,many,TRBD2,CASSLAFTSGGTDTQYF,TGTGCCAGCAGCTTAGCGTTTACTAGCGGCGGGACAGATACGCAGTATTTT
TRBJ2-1,TRBV24-1,many,-,CATSDRGVSSYNEQFF,TGTGCCACCAGTGATCGAGGGGTGAGCTCCTACAATGAGCAGTTCTTC
TRBJ1-4,TRBV4-2,few,-,CASSLLLGKNEKLFF,TGTGCCAGCAGTTTACTGTTGGGCAAGAATGAAAAACTGTTTTTT
TRBJ2-7,TRBV3-1,-,-,CASSQDGIVDEQYF,TGTGCCAGCAGCCAAGACGGTATTGTGGACGAGCAGTACTTC
TRBJ2-5,TRBV27,few,-,CASNPGGGREKTQYF,TGTGCCAGCAACCCCGGAGGGGGCCGGGAAAAGACCCAGTACTTC
TRBJ2-1,TRBV11-2,-,-,CASSPPNNEQFF,TGTGCCAGCAGCCCGCCTAACAATGAGCAGTTCTTC
TRBJ1-2,TRBV4-1,few,-,CASSQSSGGGYGYTF,TGCGCCAGCAGCCAGTCGTCCGGGGGCGGCTATGGCTACACCTTC
TRBJ2-7,TRBV5-1,-,-,CASSFWTLKNYEQYF,TGCGCCAGCAGCTTTTGGACCCTAAAAAACTACGAGCAGTACTTC
TRBJ2-1,TRBV11-2,-,-,CASSRDRRQYNEQFF,TGTGCCAGCAGCAGGGACCGGAGACAGTACAATGAGCAGTTCTTC
TRBJ2-5,TRBV7-9,-,TRBD1,CASRNRGLWQETQYF,TGTGCCAGCAGAAACAGGGGTTTGTGGCAAGAGACCCAGTACTTC
TRBJ2-5,TRBV20-1,-,TRBD2,CSARGIAGDLQETQYF,TGCAGTGCTAGGGGAATAGCGGGGGACCTCCAAGAGACCCAGTACTTC
TRBJ2-5,TRBV28,-,TRBD2,CASSRLAGGIETQYF,TGTGCCAGCAGTAGACTAGCGGGGGGTATAGAGACCCAGTACTTC
TRBJ2-5,TRBV7-9,few,-,CASSSDSYQETQYF,TGTGCCAGCAGCTCGGACAGCTATCAAGAGACCCAGTACTTC
TRBJ1-4,TRBV20-1,-,TRBD1,CSARERQGPNEKLFF,TGCAGTGCTAGAGAACGACAGGGCCCTAATGAAAAACTGTTTTTT
TRBJ2-7,TRBV20-1,few,TRBD2,CSATAGVGYEQYF,TGCAGTGCTACAGCGGGAGTGGGGTACGAGCAGTACTTC
TRBJ2-3,TRBV11-2,once,TRBD2,CASRLRVAGGSRDTQYF,TGTGCCAGCAGGCTAAGGGTAGCGGGGGGCTCCCGAGATACGCAGTATTTT
TRBJ2-1,TRBV20-1,-,-,CSARVRERVLLGEQFF,TGCAGTGCTAGAGTTCGGGAAAGGGTTCTGCTGGGTGAGCAGTTCTTC
TRBJ1-6,TRBV6-5,few,-,CASSYPRVGSPLHF,TGTGCCAGCAGTTACCCTAGGGTCGGATCACCCCTCCACTTT
TRBJ2-1,TRBV3-1,-,TRBD2,CASSQGLAGGSEQFF,TGTGCCAGCAGCCAAGGTCTAGCGGGAGGAAGTGAGCAGTTCTTC
TRBJ2-5,TRBV18,-,-,CASSPVGETETQYF,TGTGCCAGCTCACCAGTGGGTGAGACGGAGACCCAGTACTTC